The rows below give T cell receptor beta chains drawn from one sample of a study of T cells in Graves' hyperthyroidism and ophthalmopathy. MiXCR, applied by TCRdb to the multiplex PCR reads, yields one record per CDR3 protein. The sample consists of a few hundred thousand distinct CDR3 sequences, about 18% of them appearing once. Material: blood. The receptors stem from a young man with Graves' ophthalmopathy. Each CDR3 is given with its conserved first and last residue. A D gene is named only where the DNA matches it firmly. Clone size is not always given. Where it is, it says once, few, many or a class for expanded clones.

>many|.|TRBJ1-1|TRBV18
CASSPAWGGHTEAFF
TGTGCCAGCTCACCTGCTTGGGGAGGACACACTGAAGCTTTCTTT
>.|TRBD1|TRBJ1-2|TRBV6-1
CASTAGQGINGYTF
TGTGCCAGCACTGCGGGACAGGGGATAAATGGCTACACCTTC
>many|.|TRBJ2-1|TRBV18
CASSLTKDNEQFF
TGTGCCAGCTCGCTCACCAAGGACAATGAGCAGTTCTTC
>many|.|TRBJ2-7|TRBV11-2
CASSSQMISYEQYF
TGTGCCAGCAGCTCCCAGATGATCTCCTACGAGCAGTACTTC
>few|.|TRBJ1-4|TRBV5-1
CASSRGEFNEKLFF
TGCGCCAGCAGCCGAGGGGAGTTTAATGAAAAACTGTTTTTT
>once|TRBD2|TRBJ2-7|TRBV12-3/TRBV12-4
CASSLSPGGYEQYF
TGTGCCAGCAGTTTATCCCCGGGGGGCTACGAGCAGTACTTC
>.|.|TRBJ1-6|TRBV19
CASRDTLHARGPSYNSPLHF
TGTGCCAGTAGGGACACGCTCCACGCCCGGGGACCATCCTATAATTCACCCCTCCACTTT
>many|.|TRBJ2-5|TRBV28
CASSWNRAETQYF
TGTGCCAGCAGTTGGAACAGGGCGGAGACCCAGTACTTC
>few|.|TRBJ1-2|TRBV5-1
CASSPQGLKDGYTF
TGCGCCAGCAGCCCACAGGGTTTGAAAGACGGCTACACCTTC
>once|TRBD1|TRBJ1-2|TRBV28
CASSRPGTALGYTF
TGTGCCAGCAGTCGCCCCGGGACAGCCCTCGGCTACACCTTC
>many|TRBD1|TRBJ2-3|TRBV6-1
CASRPGQGYTDTQYF
TGTGCCAGCAGACCGGGACAGGGATACACAGATACGCAGTATTTT
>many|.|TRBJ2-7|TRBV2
CASRLGATGEQYF
TGTGCCAGCAGACTAGGGGCGACGGGCGAGCAGTACTTC
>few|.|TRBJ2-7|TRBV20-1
CSAPGDSYEQYF
TGCAGTGCTCCGGGGGACTCCTACGAGCAGTACTTC
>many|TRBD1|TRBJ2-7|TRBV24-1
CATSDSDRGYEQYF
TGTGCCACCAGTGATTCGGACAGGGGCTACGAGCAGTACTTC
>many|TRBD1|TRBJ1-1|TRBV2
CASRLGQGYTEAFF
TGTGCCAGCAGGTTGGGACAGGGGTATACTGAAGCTTTCTTT
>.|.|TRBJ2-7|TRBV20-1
CSAREPGPRSYEQYF
TGCAGTGCTAGGGAACCGGGACCCAGATCCTACGAGCAGTACTTC
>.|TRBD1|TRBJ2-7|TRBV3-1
CASSPGQGWTYEQYF
TGTGCCAGCAGCCCTGGACAGGGGTGGACCTACGAGCAGTACTTC
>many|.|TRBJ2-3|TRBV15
CATSRTRAIAELVSTDTQYF
TGTGCCACCAGCAGAACACGCGCGATAGCGGAGCTGGTTAGCACAGATACGCAGTATTTT
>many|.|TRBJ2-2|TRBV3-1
CASSQVNTGELFF
TGTGCCAGCAGCCAAGTAAACACCGGGGAGCTGTTTTTT
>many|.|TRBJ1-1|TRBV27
CASSGTRDIIGAFF
TGTGCCAGCAGCGGGACCCGGGACATAATAGGAGCTTTCTTT
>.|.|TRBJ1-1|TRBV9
CASSVGGDRGTEAFF
TGTGCCAGCAGCGTAGGGGGGGACCGCGGCACTGAAGCTTTCTTT
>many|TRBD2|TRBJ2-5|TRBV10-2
CASSESSGQETQYF
TGCGCCAGCAGTGAGTCTAGCGGGCAAGAGACCCAGTACTTC
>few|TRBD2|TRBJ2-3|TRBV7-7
CASSLGLAGGPGTQYF
TGTGCTAGCAGCCTCGGACTAGCGGGGGGGCCGGGTACGCAGTATTTT
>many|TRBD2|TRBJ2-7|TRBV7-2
CASSFTGTGGDYEQYF
TGTGCCAGCAGCTTTACCGGGACGGGGGGGGACTACGAGCAGTACTTC
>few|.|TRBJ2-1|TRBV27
CASSLLGGYYNEQFF
TGTGCCAGCAGTTTATTGGGAGGATACTACAATGAGCAGTTCTTC
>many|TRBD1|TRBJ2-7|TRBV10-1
CASSETTQGAVNYEQYF
TGCGCCAGCAGTGAGACAACTCAGGGGGCGGTTAACTACGAGCAGTACTTC
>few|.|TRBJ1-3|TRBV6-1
CASSERPGASGNTIYF
TGTGCCAGCAGTGAAAGGCCAGGAGCCTCTGGAAACACCATATATTTT
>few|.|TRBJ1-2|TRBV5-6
CASSLALENYGYTF
TGTGCCAGCAGCTTGGCCTTGGAAAACTATGGCTACACCTTC
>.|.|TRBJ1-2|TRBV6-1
CASIALPLNYGYTF
TGTGCCAGCATTGCCTTACCTCTCAACTATGGCTACACCTTC
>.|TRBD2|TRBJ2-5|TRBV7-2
CASSFTSGGAQETQYF
TGTGCCAGCAGCTTTACTAGCGGGGGGGCCCAAGAGACCCAGTACTTC
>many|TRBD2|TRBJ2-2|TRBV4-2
CASSPHKGEGTGELFF
TGTGCCAGCAGCCCGCACAAAGGGGAGGGGACCGGGGAGCTGTTTTTT
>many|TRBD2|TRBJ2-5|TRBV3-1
CASSSLSGLARETQYF
TGTGCCAGCAGCTCACTATCGGGACTAGCGCGAGAGACCCAGTACTTC
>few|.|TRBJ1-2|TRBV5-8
CASSLDPMVGYTF
TGTGCCAGCAGCTTGGATCCTATGGTGGGCTACACCTTC
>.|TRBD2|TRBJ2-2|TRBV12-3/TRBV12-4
CASSWASGGSTGELFF
TGTGCCAGCAGTTGGGCTAGCGGGGGGTCCACCGGGGAGCTGTTTTTT
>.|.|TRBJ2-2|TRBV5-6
CASSLGTGLAGELFF
TGTGCCAGCAGCTTGGGTACAGGGCTGGCCGGGGAGCTGTTTTTT
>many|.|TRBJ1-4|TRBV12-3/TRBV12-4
CASSLTWASNEKLFF
TGTGCCAGCAGTTTAACGTGGGCCTCGAATGAAAAACTGTTTTTT
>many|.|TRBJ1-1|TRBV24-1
CATAGGTEAFF
TGTGCCACCGCCGGCGGGACTGAAGCTTTCTTT
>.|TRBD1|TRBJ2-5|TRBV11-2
CASSTRTGGETQYF
TGTGCCAGCAGCACTCGGACAGGGGGTGAGACCCAGTACTTC
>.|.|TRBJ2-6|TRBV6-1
CASTIRSSGANVLTF
TGTGCCAGCACCATTAGATCCTCTGGGGCCAACGTCCTGACTTTC
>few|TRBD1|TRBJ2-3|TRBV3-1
CASSPLSGSFGTGITDTQYF
TGTGCCAGCAGCCCATTATCGGGATCCTTCGGGACAGGGATTACAGATACGCAGTATTTT
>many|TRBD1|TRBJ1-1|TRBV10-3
CAISESGQGATEAFF
TGTGCCATCAGTGAGTCCGGCCAGGGGGCCACTGAAGCTTTCTTT
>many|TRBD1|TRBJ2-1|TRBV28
CASSLDRGHNEQFF
TGTGCCAGCAGTTTAGACAGGGGGCACAATGAGCAGTTCTTC
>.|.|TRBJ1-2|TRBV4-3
CASSQDPGPYGYTF
TGCGCCAGCAGCCAAGACCCCGGACCCTATGGCTACACCTTC
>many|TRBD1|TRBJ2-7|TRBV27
CASSLSPGQIYEQYF
TGTGCCAGCAGTTTATCGCCGGGACAGATCTACGAGCAGTACTTC
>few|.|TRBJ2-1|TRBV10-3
CAISERAARENEQFF
TGTGCCATCAGTGAGCGCGCGGCACGGGAGAATGAGCAGTTCTTC
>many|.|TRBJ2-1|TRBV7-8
CASGSSNNEQFF
TGTGCCAGCGGGAGTTCCAACAATGAGCAGTTCTTC
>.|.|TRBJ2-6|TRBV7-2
CASSITQPVLTF
TGTGCCAGCAGCATAACACAGCCCGTCCTGACTTTC